These T cell receptor beta chains were read from a single sample in a study of shared clonotypes between healthy human individuals. Libraries were prepared by immunoSEQ multiplex PCR; TCRdb keeps only in-frame clonotypes and omits some of them. The sample consists of 1,400,000 or so clones, 97% to 99% of them appearing once. The material sequenced was naive CD4+ T cells sorted from blood. Receptors originate from a young man in good health. The conserved cysteine and the conserved F or W are not part of the CDR3 here. The order of the fields is CDR3 length, J gene, V gene, CDR3 protein.

13	TRBJ2-1	TRBV27	ASTISGSPTNEQF
15	TRBJ2-3	TRBV9	ASSAGGGWEGLDTQY
16	TRBJ2-2	TRBV7-6	ASSRAGPGTGTTGELF
14	TRBJ2-7	TRBV11-2	ASSLVGRRRHYEQY
11	TRBJ2-3	TRBV4-3	ASSQAHTDTQY
12	TRBJ1-1	TRBV5-1	ASSSTGANTEAF
12	TRBJ2-1	TRBV5-1	ASSEGLSYNEQF
12	TRBJ2-2	TRBV5-4	ASSVDRGVTELF
12	TRBJ2-7	TRBV11-1	ASRRPGLASEQY
12	TRBJ2-7	TRBV5-1	ASSLGVLSYEQY
13	TRBJ2-1	TRBV10-2	ASSEDLSSYNEQF
13	TRBJ1-2	TRBV7-6	ASSLGIGGGPPFT
11	TRBJ2-5	TRBV5-1	ASRQTGRETQY
13	TRBJ2-7	TRBV15	ATSDLLTTSYEQY
12	TRBJ2-3	TRBV30	AWGRTGREDTQY
14	TRBJ2-3	TRBV7-2	ASRLGGLPFTDTQY
13	TRBJ1-5	TRBV19	ASTPHRGSNQPQH
11	TRBJ2-3	TRBV29-1	SVDSGARDTQY
10	TRBJ2-3	TRBV5-1	ASSFPGRPQY
13	TRBJ2-2	TRBV11-3	ASSQSVQTTGELF
12	TRBJ1-4	TRBV18	ASSPTGRNEKLF
12	TRBJ2-7	TRBV5-5	ASMAAGGTYEQY
17	TRBJ1-5	TRBV6-4	ASSDKKQWGNAESRPQH
13	TRBJ1-2	TRBV2	ASRAGQMINYGYT
13	TRBJ1-5	TRBV27	ASSTDRGYNQPQH
9	TRBJ2-1	TRBV30	AWVLLREQF
11	TRBJ1-1	TRBV7-7	ASSRREGTEAF
14	TRBJ2-3	TRBV7-9	ASSSKDWVNTDTQY
9	TRBJ2-7	TRBV2	ASCQSHEQY
18	TRBJ2-1	TRBV28	ASRPPSGVSRVNHYNEQF
12	TRBJ1-1	TRBV14	ASSHQAMNTEAF
13	TRBJ2-7	TRBV15	ATSRVRQGAHEQY
13	TRBJ2-1	TRBV7-9	ASSRTGAGYNEQF
11	TRBJ2-2	TRBV7-9	ATLGERDGELF
11	TRBJ2-7	TRBV2	ASSPGQGNEQY
14	TRBJ2-7	TRBV5-4	ASSLGLAGGSYEQY
12	TRBJ2-4	TRBV11-3	ASSLGGLGAIQY
10	TRBJ2-1	TRBV29-1	SVARGYNEQF
12	TRBJ1-2	TRBV5-4	ASSSPTGDYGYT
12	TRBJ2-2	TRBV5-1	ASSLVGISGELF
13	TRBJ2-7	TRBV7-2	ASSSRYKAIGEQY
12	TRBJ1-4	TRBV29-1	SGGTGATNEKLF
13	TRBJ2-1	TRBV7-8	ASSLELAGGPEQF
14	TRBJ2-1	TRBV28	ASSFTGTGGYNEQF
11	TRBJ1-5	TRBV10-2	ATRDIRNQPQH
11	TRBJ1-1	TRBV29-1	SVGAAMNTEAF